This T cell receptor (beta chain) was identified during a study of control samples from healthy donors and cancer patients. Germline CDR1 and CDR2: MNHNY and SVGAGI (reference sequence). This CDR3 has 18 amino acids. V shed 5 bases and J 6 bases; nucleotides not matched to a gene: 14. TCRdb keeps only in-frame clones here, not all; method: immunoSEQ multiplex PCR. The sample shows fewer than 200,000 clones, around 90% of them seen only once. The V gene is TRBV6-6, the J gene TRBJ2-2, with TRBD2 matching 11 bases. The receptor comes from a woman in her twenties or thirties in good health. Sequencing was carried out using blood. CDR3 bases: TGTGCCAGCAGTCACGATTTGGGAGCTAGCGGGGGGTCCGGGGAGCTGTTTTTT. Protein: CASSHDLGASGGSGELFF.